The 21 T cell receptor beta chains listed next were all sequenced from one sample in a study of blood T cell repertoires in COVID-19. Data came from immunoSEQ multiplex PCR; TCRdb stores just in-frame clones and leaves some out. This sample has 100,000 or so clones, with 70% to 85% found just once. The sample was peripheral blood. These receptors all come from a man aged 70 or older with active or convalescent COVID-19.

This chain links TRBV19 with TRBJ1-1; 9 bases line up with TRBD1. V dropped 6 bases and J dropped 0; count of bases not matched to a gene: 8. CDR1 and CDR2 (germline): LNHDA, SQIVND (reference sequence). This CDR3 comprises 16 residues. CDR3 coding DNA: TGTGCCAGTAGCCCCGGGACAGGGAGAATGAACACTGAAGCTTTCTTT. It encodes CASSPGTGRMNTEAFF.

The J gene is TRBJ2-3, the V gene TRBV19; TRBD2 agrees at 9 bases. The CDR3 sequence is 16 residues long. The germline gives CDR1 LNHDA, CDR2 SQIVND (reference sequence). The J segment lost 0 bases and the V segment lost 3 bases, leaving 4 bases of the junction unmatched. CDR3 in amino acids: CASSILAGTSTDTQYF. Here the CDR3 DNA reads TGTGCCAGTAGTATCCTAGCGGGAACTAGCACAGATACGCAGTATTTT.

V and J are TRBV6-1 and TRBJ1-5, with a possible D match to TRBD1 (6 bases). The V end was cut by 4 bases, the J end by 8 bases, with 21 bases between. The CDR3 is 16 amino acids. Per germline, CDR1 MNHNS and CDR2 SASEGT. This CDR3 reads CASSAFARGRKEPQHF. CDR3 nucleotides: TGTGCCAGCAGTGCCTTTGCCAGGGGACGGAAAGAGCCCCAGCATTTT.

The chain joins TRBV3-1 (or the pseudogene TRBV3-2) to TRBJ2-7; weak D call: TRBD2 (5 bases). The CDR3 totals 13 residues. The ends were cut back, 0 bases at V and 4 bases at J, with 7 bases in the middle. Germline V gene lookup returns CDR1 LGHDT and CDR2 YNNKEL (reference sequence). The CDR3 nucleotides read TGTGCCAGCAGCCAAGATGGAGGATACGAGCAGTACTTC. Translating it yields CASSQDGGYEQYF.

This clone was observed a single time. The chain is built from TRBV7-9 and TRBJ1-1, with D tentatively TRBD1 (5 bases). Trimming took 5 bases from V and 0 from J, leaving 10 bases between them. Germline CDR1 and CDR2: SEHNR and FQNEAQ (reference sequence). The CDR3 length is 14 residues. CDR3 protein: CASSKTGLNTEAFF. DNA for the CDR3: TGTGCCAGCAGCAAAACAGGTCTGAACACTGAAGCTTTCTTT.

This chain links TRBV7-9 with TRBJ2-7; D is possibly TRBD2 (7 bases). The CDR3 is 16 residues long. Germline CDR1 is SEHNR and CDR2 is FQNEAQ (reference sequence). Trimming left V 2 bases short and J 0 bases short, with 14 bases between. The CDR3 DNA is TGTGCCAGCAGCTTAAGGGGGGGACCGAGCTCCTACGAGCAGTACTTC. Encoded protein: CASSLRGGPSSYEQYF.

This chain uses TRBV7-9 with TRBJ1-1; D is undetermined. This CDR3 comprises 13 residues. The germline V gene has CDR1 SEHNR and CDR2 FQNEAQ (reference sequence). The V gene lost 2 bases and the J gene lost 1 base, with 5 bases spanning the gap. CDR3 loop: CASSLRENTEAFF. The CDR3 region has the DNA TGTGCCAGCAGCTTAAGAGAGAACACTGAAGCTTTCTTT.

The chain couples TRBV4-2 to TRBJ2-3; 7 bases are shared with TRBD2. The CDR3 is 15 residues long. Germline assignment: CDR1 LGHNA and CDR2 YNFKEQ. After removal of 7 bases from V and 3 bases from J, the junction contained 10 bases not matched to a gene. Here the CDR3 reads CASMMREGLTDTQYF. CDR3 nucleotides: TGTGCCAGCATGATGAGGGAGGGCCTGACAGATACGCAGTATTTT.

The V call is TRBV19, the J call TRBJ1-1; D gene unclear. With 6 bases removed from V and 6 bases from J, the gap between germline ends came to 14 bases. CDR3 length equals 13 residues. Germline V CDR1 and CDR2: LNHDA, SQIVND (reference sequence). The DNA for the CDR3 is TGTGCCAGTAGCCGTCGGAGGCAATCTGAAGCTTTCTTT. Amino acids: CASSRRRQSEAFF.

The chain carries TRBV23-1 and TRBJ2-4; D call uncertain. Being an ORF, TRBV23-1 has a function that is uncertain. The CDR3 consists of 14 residues. The V gene lost 0 bases and the J gene lost 9 bases, with 12 bases spanning the gap. CDR3 nucleotides: TGCGCCAGCAGTCAATCAACTTCTAATTGCATTCAGTACTTC. Protein product: CASSQSTSNCIQYF.

The J gene is TRBJ1-2, the V gene TRBV7-2; possibly TRBD1 for D (6 bases). The CDR3 is 12 residues long. Germline V gives CDR1 SGHTA, CDR2 FQGNSA. V shed 5 bases and J shed 8 bases, with 12 bases lying between them. The CDR3 nucleotides read TGTGCCAGCAGCGCCGCAGGGGTCGGCTACACCTTC. It encodes CASSAAGVGYTF.

The rearrangement uses TRBV11-2 and TRBJ2-3; maybe TRBD2 (6 bases). V was cut by 5 bases and J by 2 bases, with 14 bases left in between. Germline V gives CDR1 SGHAT, CDR2 FQNNGV. The CDR3 contains 15 residues. This chain's CDR3 is CASSTGLTHTDTQYF. CDR3 sequence (DNA): TGTGCCAGCAGCACGGGACTTACCCACACAGATACGCAGTATTTT. The full variable domain, in which reference TRBV11-2 and TRBJ2-3 provide the parts outside the CDR3, is EAGVAQSPRYKIIEKRQSVAFWCNPISGHATLYWYQQILGQGPKLLIQFQNNGVVDDSQLPKDRFSAERLKGVDSTLKIQPAKLEDSAVYLCASSTGLTHTDTQYFGPGTRLTVL.

The V gene is TRBV19, the J gene TRBJ2-1; D is perhaps TRBD1 (6 bases). The CDR3 totals 16 residues. Germline lookup yields CDR1 LNHDA and CDR2 SQIVND (reference sequence). V lost 7 bases and J 3 bases, leaving 19 bases between the germline ends. The CDR3: CASKDLSGHHYNEQFF. The DNA of the CDR3 is TGTGCCAGTAAAGACCTCTCGGGACATCACTACAATGAGCAGTTCTTC.

The J gene is TRBJ1-1, the V gene TRBV15; no reliable D call. The CDR3 totals 14 residues. The V end was cut by 0 bases, the J end by 1 base, with 6 bases between. Germline V gives CDR1 LNHNV, CDR2 YYDKDF (reference sequence). Here the CDR3 DNA reads TGTGCCACCAGCAGAGACAGGTGGAACACTGAAGCTTTCTTT. It encodes CATSRDRWNTEAFF.

The gene calls are TRBV14 and TRBJ2-5; D possibly corresponds to TRBD1 (5 bases). The CDR3 extends over 15 amino acids. Deletions cut 4 bases from V and 0 bases from J, with 12 bases between. Germline-derived CDR1 and CDR2 are SGHDN and FVKESK. In nucleotides, the CDR3 is TGTGCCAGCAGCCCCTCGAGACAGTACCAAGAGACCCAGTACTTC. Its translation is CASSPSRQYQETQYF.

The V and J genes are TRBV7-9 and TRBJ2-3, with a weak D call TRBD1 (5 bases). Trimming left V 3 bases short and J 1 base short, with 8 bases between. In germline, CDR1 is SEHNR, CDR2 FQNEAQ (reference sequence). The CDR3 is made up of 14 amino acids. The CDR3 DNA follows: TGTGCCAGCAGCTTCGACAGCGGCACAGATACGCAGTATTTT. Protein sequence: CASSFDSGTDTQYF.

The V gene is TRBV12-3 or TRBV12-4, the J gene TRBJ2-1; a possible D gene is TRBD1 (6 bases). Trimming took off 6 bases at V and 8 bases at J, with 11 bases between the two ends. The CDR3 loop spans 12 amino acids. CDR3 region: CASRYRDHEQFF. CDR3 nucleotides: TGTGCCAGCAGATACAGGGATCATGAGCAGTTCTTC.

Only a few counts were recorded for this clone. The rearrangement joins TRBV27 to TRBJ1-3; D ambiguous. CDR3 length equals 14 residues. V was trimmed by 6 bases and J by 0 bases, leaving 9 bases between them. Looked up from germline, CDR1 is MNHEY and CDR2 is SMNVEV (reference sequence). The DNA of the CDR3 is TGTGCCAGCAGGAGGGCCAGCTCTGGAAACACCATATATTTT. As protein: CASRRASSGNTIYF.

The rearrangement joins TRBV20-1 to TRBJ1-2; 9 bases are a match to TRBD1. The V gene end was trimmed by 7 bases and the J gene end by 6 bases; junction bases not matched to a gene: 3. The CDR3 runs to 11 residues. From germline, CDR1 is DFQATT and CDR2 SNEGSKA (reference sequence). CDR3 nucleotide sequence: TGCAGTGTTGACAGGGGGGATGGCTACACCTTC. This encodes CSVDRGDGYTF.

The gene calls are TRBV5-1 and TRBJ1-4; TRBD1 aligns across 8 bases. The CDR3 covers 14 residues. Germline V CDR1 and CDR2: SGHRS, YFSETQ. The J segment lost 8 bases and the V segment lost 4 bases, leaving 7 bases of the junction unmatched. The chain's CDR3 is CASSPDRGGEKLFF. The CDR3 region has the DNA TGCGCCAGCAGCCCCGACAGGGGTGGAGAAAAACTGTTTTTT.

V and J are TRBV7-2 and TRBJ1-1, with 12 bases that match TRBD1. CDR3 length: 16 amino acids. From germline, CDR1 is SGHTA and CDR2 FQGNSA. With V trimmed by 4 bases and J by 5 bases, 8 bases remained unmatched. The CDR3 DNA reads as TGTGCCAGCAGCTCTTCCGGGACAGGGGGCTATACTGAAGCTTTCTTT. Its protein product is CASSSSGTGGYTEAFF.